These 2 T cell receptor beta chains were all obtained from the same sample, sequenced in a study of cytomegalovirus exposure and HLA in healthy donors. PCR used 60 Vbeta primers and 13 Jbeta primers. Here immunoSEQ multiplex PCR was the method, and the copy in TCRdb shows in-frame clones only, minus some. The repertoire has 100,000 to 150,000 clones, 65% to 85% of them found once; the top ten carry about 1.6%. The specimen was PBMCs. Receptors originate from a woman aged 18-29 years in good health and CMV-seronegative.

The rearrangement links TRBV5-4 to TRBJ1-1, with 7 nucleotides matching TRBD1. The V gene end was trimmed by 6 bases and the J gene end by 2 bases; junction bases not matched to a gene: 10. In germline, CDR1 is SGHNT, CDR2 YYREEE (reference sequence). The CDR3 extends over 15 amino acids. CDR3 protein: CASTLDREVNTEAFF. The CDR3 coding sequence is TGTGCCAGCACCCTTGACAGGGAGGTAAACACTGAAGCTTTCTTT.

This chain connects TRBV6-1 to TRBJ2-3; the match to TRBD2 covers 10 bases. The V gene's germline CDR1 is MNHNS and CDR2 SASEGT. This CDR3 region has 17 residues. V was pared by 2 bases and J by 2 bases, with 7 bases of the junction left unmatched. The CDR3 region is CASSESVSGRFTDTQYF. The CDR3 DNA reads as TGTGCCAGCAGTGAAAGCGTTAGCGGGAGGTTCACAGATACGCAGTATTTT.